This T cell receptor beta chain came from a study of T cell responses to AZD1222 COVID-19 vaccine (dated by TCRdb to the early 2020s). Study-wide context: AZD1222 recipients whose second dose came at about 4 weeks and those whose second dose came at about 12 weeks were combined into one group, since spike-specific TCR depth and breadth did not differ between the two schedules. TCR sequencing was performed for over 230 trial participants, of whom about 200 were given two doses of AZD1222 and some 26 were given two doses of MenACWY control vaccine. Enrollment into the trials was organized by age into subgroups of 18-55, 56-69 and 70-plus years, and those subgroups contained about 160, 30 and 59 TCR-sequenced participants, respectively.

On this clone itself: Its antigen target is currently unknown. No qualities accompany the bases; no much larger clone lies one base away.

The time point label corresponds to: baseline before first vaccination. Vaccinee samples came from UK trials COV001 and COV002, including a single-blind randomized controlled phase 2/3 trial of AZD1222 (ChAdOx1 nCoV-19) in healthy adults. For TCRbeta chain sequencing, PBMC samples from trial participants were taken at day 0 and at day 28 after the second dose. The full study reports these points: Spike-specific TCR breadth and depth rose significantly after two AZD1222 doses compared with day 0 and with MenACWY recipients. In the small 56-69-year group, the increase in depth fell short of significance, most likely because of low power. The vaccine-associated CD4 TCRs covered the entire spike protein, and the dominant responses fell in regions 160-218 and 743-854. Conclusions about previously exposed vaccinees are limited, since just a handful of AZD1222 recipients were seropositive for SARS-CoV-2 at baseline. Because no day 14 peak-response samples were available, repertoires were characterized only after the peak T cell response. Nearly half of unique spike-specific TCRs reportedly recognized epitopes outside regions mutated in the B.1.351 and B.1.1.7 variants. Participants were mostly white British and included more females than males, and it was suggested by the authors that clonal diversity may have been underestimated.

The CDR3 covers 13 residues, taking in both the cysteine and the phenylalanine. Solely the CDR3 DNA is kept, with 39 bases framed from the first base. CDR1 and CDR2 were assigned from the germline V gene (reference sequence) as MNHEY and SMNVEV. V loses 2 bases of germline sequence and J loses 6 bases, and the interval between the two ends is 8 bases. The CDR3 regions of human TCRbeta chains were analyzed by immunosequencing. From the authors' description of their analysis: Repertoire TCRs were matched against a reference library of SARS-CoV-2-specific TCRs generated with the MIRA antigen-specificity platform. Breadth meant the fraction of unique TCRs that were SARS-CoV-2-associated, whereas depth meant the fraction of total T cells that were SARS-CoV-2-associated. Each spike-specific TCR was assigned to its reactive spike region and to a CD4 or CD8 class using the MIRA data. Log10-transformed breadth and depth values were compared by one-way ANOVA with Sidak's multiple comparisons tests. The clones in this table, taken by TCRdb from immuneACCESS, are in-frame only. Not every clone is retained; where verified, under half of the shortfall comes from an unresolved V gene, and the cause of the rest is unknown. That table supplies the V and J calls and clone size; D and trimming were determined from the DNA. This sample lists about 140,000 clones; approximately 89% were detected once. Clones ranked in the top ten supply 4.7% of the sample.

Recombination joined TRBV27 with TRBJ1-5; no D segment can be confidently identified. The sequenced sample was peripheral blood, obtained on day 0 of AZD1222 vaccination. The sequence was obtained from an adult in good health. The nucleotides read TGTGCCAGCAGTTTAGGATGGGGTCAGCCCCAGCATTTT. Translation gives CASSLGWGQPQHF.